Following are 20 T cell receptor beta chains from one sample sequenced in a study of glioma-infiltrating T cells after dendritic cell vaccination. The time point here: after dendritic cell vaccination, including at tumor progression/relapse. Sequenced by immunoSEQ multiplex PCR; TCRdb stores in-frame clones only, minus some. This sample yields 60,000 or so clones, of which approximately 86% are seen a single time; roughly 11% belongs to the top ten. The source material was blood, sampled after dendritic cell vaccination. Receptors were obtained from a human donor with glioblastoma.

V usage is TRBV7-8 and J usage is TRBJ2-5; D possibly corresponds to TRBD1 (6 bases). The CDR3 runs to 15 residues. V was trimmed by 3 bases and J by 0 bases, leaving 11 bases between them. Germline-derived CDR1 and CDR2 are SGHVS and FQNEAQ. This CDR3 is CASSLARGYQETQYF. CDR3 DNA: TGTGCCAGCAGCTTGGCGAGGGGGTACCAAGAGACCCAGTACTTC. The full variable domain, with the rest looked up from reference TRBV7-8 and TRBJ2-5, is GAGVSQSPRYKVAKRGQDVALRCDPISGHVSLFWYQQALGQGPEFLTYFQNEAQLDKSGLPSDRFFAERPEGSVSTLKIQRTQQEDSAVYLCASSLARGYQETQYFGPGTRLLVL.

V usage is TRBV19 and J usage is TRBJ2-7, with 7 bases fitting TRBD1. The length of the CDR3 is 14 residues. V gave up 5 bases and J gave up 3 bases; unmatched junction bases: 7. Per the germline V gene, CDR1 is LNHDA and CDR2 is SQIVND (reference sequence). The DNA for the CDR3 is TGTGCCAGTAGTTCGACAGGGTCCCACTACGAGCAGTACTTC. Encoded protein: CASSSTGSHYEQYF.

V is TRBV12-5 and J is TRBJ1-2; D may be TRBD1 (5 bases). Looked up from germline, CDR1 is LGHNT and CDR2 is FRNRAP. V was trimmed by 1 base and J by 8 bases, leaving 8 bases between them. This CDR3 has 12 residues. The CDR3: CASGLDRQGYTF. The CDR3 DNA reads TGTGCTAGTGGTTTGGACAGGCAAGGCTACACCTTC.

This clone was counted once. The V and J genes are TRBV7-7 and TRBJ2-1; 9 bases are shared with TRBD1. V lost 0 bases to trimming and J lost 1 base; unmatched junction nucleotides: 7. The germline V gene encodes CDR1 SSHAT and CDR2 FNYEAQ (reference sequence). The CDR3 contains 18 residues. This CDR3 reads CASSLAPSGTGSYNEQFF. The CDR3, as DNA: TGTGCCAGCAGCTTAGCCCCCTCCGGGACAGGGTCCTACAATGAGCAGTTCTTC.

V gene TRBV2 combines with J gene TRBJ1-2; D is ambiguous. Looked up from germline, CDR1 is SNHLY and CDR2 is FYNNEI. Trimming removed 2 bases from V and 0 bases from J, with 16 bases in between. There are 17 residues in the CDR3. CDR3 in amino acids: CASSEIEGPRTNYGYTF. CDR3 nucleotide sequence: TGTGCCAGCAGTGAAATTGAGGGTCCCCGTACTAACTATGGCTACACCTTC. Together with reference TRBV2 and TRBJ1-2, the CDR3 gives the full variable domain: EPEVTQTPSHQVTQMGQEVILRCVPISNHLYFYWYRQILGQKVEFLVSFYNNEISEKSEIFDDQFSVERPDGSNFTLKIRSTKLEDSAMYFCASSEIEGPRTNYGYTFGSGTRLTVV.

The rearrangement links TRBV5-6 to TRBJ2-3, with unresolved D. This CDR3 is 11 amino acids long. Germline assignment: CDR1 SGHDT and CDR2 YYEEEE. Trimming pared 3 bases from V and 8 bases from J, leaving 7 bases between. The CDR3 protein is CASSSSGTQYF. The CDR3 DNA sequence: TGTGCCAGCAGCTCCAGTGGTACGCAGTATTTT.

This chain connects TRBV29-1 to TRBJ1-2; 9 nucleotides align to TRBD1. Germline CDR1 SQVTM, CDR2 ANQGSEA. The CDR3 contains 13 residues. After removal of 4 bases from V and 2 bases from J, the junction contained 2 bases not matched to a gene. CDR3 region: CSVGTGANYGYTF. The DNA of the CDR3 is TGCAGCGTTGGGACAGGGGCCAACTATGGCTACACCTTC.

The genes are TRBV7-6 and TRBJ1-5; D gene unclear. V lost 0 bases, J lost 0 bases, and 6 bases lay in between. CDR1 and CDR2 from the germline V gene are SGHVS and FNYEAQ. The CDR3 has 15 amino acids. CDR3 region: CASSLAGYSNQPQHF. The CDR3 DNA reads TGTGCCAGCAGCTTAGCGGGCTATAGCAATCAGCCCCAGCATTTT. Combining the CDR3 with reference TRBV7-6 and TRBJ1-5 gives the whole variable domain GAGVSQSPRYKVTKRGQDVALRCDPISGHVSLYWYRQALGQGPEFLTYFNYEAQQDKSGLPNDRFSAERPEGSISTLTIQRTEQRDSAMYRCASSLAGYSNQPQHFGDGTRLSIL.

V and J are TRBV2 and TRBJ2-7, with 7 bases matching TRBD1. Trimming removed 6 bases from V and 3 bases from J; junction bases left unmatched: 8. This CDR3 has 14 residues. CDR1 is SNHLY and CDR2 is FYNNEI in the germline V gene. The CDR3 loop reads CASSQEGQDYEQYF. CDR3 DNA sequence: TGTGCCAGCAGCCAAGAAGGACAGGACTACGAGCAGTACTTC.

The CDR3 bases are TGTGCCAGCAGCCAAGAACTAGCGGGGTACAATGAGCAGTTCTTC. The encoded protein is CASSQELAGYNEQFF. The chain carries TRBV4-2 and TRBJ2-1, with TRBD2 identical over 10 bases. Trimming at V came to 0 bases and at J to 4 bases, leaving 0 bases not matched to a gene. Germline values: CDR1 LGHNA, CDR2 YNFKEQ. The CDR3 is 15 residues long.

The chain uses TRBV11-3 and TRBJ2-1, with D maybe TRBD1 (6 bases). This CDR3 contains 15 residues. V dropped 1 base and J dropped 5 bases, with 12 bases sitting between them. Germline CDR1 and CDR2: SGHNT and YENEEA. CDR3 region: CASSLGAGADNEQFF. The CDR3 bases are TGTGCCAGCAGCTTAGGGGCAGGGGCTGACAATGAGCAGTTCTTC.

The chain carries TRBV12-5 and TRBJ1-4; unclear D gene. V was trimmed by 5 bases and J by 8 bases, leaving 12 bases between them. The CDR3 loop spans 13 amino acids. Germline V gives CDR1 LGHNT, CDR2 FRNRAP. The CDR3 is CASGPTTSEKLFF. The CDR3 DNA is TGTGCTAGTGGTCCTACTACCTCCGAAAAACTGTTTTTT.

The CDR3 is CASSLVRGLAGTDTQYF. The CDR3 DNA reads TGTGCCAGCAGCTTAGTGCGGGGACTAGCGGGAACAGATACGCAGTATTTT. This chain joins TRBV11-2 and TRBJ2-3; 13 bases align to TRBD2. V lost 1 base, J lost 3 bases, and 4 bases stayed unmatched. Germline values: CDR1 SGHAT, CDR2 FQNNGV. CDR3 length: 17 residues.

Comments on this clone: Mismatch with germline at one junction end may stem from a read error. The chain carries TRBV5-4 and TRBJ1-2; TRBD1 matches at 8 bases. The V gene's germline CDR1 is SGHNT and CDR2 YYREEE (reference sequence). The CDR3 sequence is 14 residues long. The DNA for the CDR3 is TGTGCCAGCAGCCGGCAGGGGGCTAACCATGGCTACACCTTC. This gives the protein CASSRQGANHGYTF.

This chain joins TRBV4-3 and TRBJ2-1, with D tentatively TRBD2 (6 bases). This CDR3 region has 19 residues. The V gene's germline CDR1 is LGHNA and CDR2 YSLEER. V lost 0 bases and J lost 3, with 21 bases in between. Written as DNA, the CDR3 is TGCGCCAGCAGCCAAGATCAAGGTCCTGGGCGGGATATCTACAATGAGCAGTTCTTC. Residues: CASSQDQGPGRDIYNEQFF.

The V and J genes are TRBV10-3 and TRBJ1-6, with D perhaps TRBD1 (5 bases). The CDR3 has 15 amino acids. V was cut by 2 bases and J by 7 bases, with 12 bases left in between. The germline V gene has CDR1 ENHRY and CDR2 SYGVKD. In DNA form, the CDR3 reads TGTGCCATCAGTGAGGCTCAGGGTTCGAATTCACCCCTCCACTTT. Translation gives CAISEAQGSNSPLHF.

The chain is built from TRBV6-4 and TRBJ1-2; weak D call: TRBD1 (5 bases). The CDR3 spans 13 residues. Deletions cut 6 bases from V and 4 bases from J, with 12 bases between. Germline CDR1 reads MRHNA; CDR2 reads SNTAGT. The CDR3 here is CASRLGEGYGYTF. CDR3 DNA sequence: TGTGCCAGCAGATTAGGGGAAGGCTATGGCTACACCTTC.

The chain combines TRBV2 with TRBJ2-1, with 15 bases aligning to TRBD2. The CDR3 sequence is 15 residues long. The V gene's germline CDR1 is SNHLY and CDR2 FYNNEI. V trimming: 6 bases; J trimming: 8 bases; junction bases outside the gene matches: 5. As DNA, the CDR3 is TGTGCCAGCAGATTAGGACTAGCGGGAGGGGATGAGCAGTTCTTC. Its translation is CASRLGLAGGDEQFF.

The CDR3 is CASSKGDAGNEKLFF. As DNA, the CDR3 is TGTGCCAGTAGTAAGGGGGACGCCGGTAATGAAAAACTGTTTTTT. This chain uses TRBV19 with TRBJ1-4; weak D call: TRBD1 (6 bases). The CDR3 covers 15 residues. Trimming left V 4 bases short and J 4 bases short, with 13 bases between. Germline V gene data show CDR1 as LNHDA and CDR2 as SQIVND (reference sequence).

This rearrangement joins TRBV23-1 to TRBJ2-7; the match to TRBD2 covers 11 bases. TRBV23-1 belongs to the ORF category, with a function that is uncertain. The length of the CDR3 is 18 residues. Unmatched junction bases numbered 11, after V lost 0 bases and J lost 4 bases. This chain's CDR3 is CASSQSKAGTSGWYEQYF. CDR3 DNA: TGCGCCAGCAGTCAATCAAAGGCAGGGACTAGCGGATGGTACGAGCAGTACTTC.